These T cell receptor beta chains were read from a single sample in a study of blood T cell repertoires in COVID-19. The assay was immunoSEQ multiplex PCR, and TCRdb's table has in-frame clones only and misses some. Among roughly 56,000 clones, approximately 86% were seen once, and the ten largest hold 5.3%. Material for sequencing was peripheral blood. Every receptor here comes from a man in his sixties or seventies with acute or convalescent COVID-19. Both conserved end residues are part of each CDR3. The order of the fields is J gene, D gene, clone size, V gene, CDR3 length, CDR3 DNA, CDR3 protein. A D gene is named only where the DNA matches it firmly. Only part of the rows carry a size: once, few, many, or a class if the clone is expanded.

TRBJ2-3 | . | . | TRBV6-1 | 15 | TGTGCCAGCAGTGAAGTTCCGGGTTTGACAGATACGCAGTATTTT | CASSEVPGLTDTQYF
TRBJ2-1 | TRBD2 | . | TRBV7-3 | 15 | TGTGCCAGCAGCTCGGGACTAGCGGGAGGTTATGAGCAGTTCTTC | CASSSGLAGGYEQFF
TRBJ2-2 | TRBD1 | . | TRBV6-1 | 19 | TGTGCCAGCAGTGATCCCTCCCCCTGGACAGGGGGCGACACCGGGGAGCTGTTTTTT | CASSDPSPWTGGDTGELFF
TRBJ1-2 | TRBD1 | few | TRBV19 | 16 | TGTGCCAGTAGTATGGCCCGTGGGACAGCTAACTATGGCTACACCTTC | CASSMARGTANYGYTF
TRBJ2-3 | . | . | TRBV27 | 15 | TGTGCCAGCAGTTCCTGGGGCTCCGGAGTAGATACGCAGTATTTT | CASSSWGSGVDTQYF
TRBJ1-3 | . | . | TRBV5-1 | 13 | TGCGCCAGCAGCTTGAACAACGGAAACACCATATATTTT | CASSLNNGNTIYF
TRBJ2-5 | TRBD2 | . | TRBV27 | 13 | TGTGCCAGCAGTTCTGCGGGGGTGGGGACCCAGTACTTC | CASSSAGVGTQYF
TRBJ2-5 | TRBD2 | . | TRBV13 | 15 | TGTGCCAGCAGCTTTGGACTAGCGGGACAAGAGACCCAGTACTTC | CASSFGLAGQETQYF
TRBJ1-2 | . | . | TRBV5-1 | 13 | TGCGCCAGCAGCTTGGGACAGAACTATGGCTACACCTTC | CASSLGQNYGYTF
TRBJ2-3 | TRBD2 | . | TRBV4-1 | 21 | TGCGCCAGCAGCTATACGGTTACCGGGACTAGCGGGGGACAGGGTGGAGATACGCAGTATTTT | CASSYTVTGTSGGQGGDTQYF
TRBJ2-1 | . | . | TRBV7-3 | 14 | TGTGCCAGCAGCCTGGGGAGCTGGTACAATGAGCAGTTCTTC | CASSLGSWYNEQFF
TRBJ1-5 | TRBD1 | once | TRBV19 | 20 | TGTGCCAGTAGTATCGGTCCGGCAGGGGGCAGGTTGTCGGGCAATCAGCCCCAGCATTTT | CASSIGPAGGRLSGNQPQHF
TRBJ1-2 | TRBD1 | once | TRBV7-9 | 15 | TGTGCCAGCAGCCAAATTCCCTTTGACAGGGAAAGCTACACCTTC | CASSQIPFDRESYTF
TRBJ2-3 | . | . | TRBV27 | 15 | TGTGCCAGCAGTTTATATCCCCCAGAGGGAGATACGCAGTATTTT | CASSLYPPEGDTQYF
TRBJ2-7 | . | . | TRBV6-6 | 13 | TGTGCCAGCATTCGAGCGGAATCCTACGAGCAGTACTTC | CASIRAESYEQYF
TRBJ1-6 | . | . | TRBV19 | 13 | TGTGCCAGTAGTCGACTGAATAATTCACCCCTCCACTTT | CASSRLNNSPLHF
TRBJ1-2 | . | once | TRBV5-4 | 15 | TGTGCCAGCAGCTTGCCGCAGGGTGGAAACTATGGCTACACCTTC | CASSLPQGGNYGYTF
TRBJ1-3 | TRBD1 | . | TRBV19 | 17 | TGTGCCAGTAGTAGGACGCGCGGGGACAGCTCTGGAAACACCATATATTTT | CASSRTRGDSSGNTIYF
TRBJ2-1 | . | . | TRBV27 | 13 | TGTGCCAGCAGAAAAACAGGGACGAATGAGCAGTTCTTC | CASRKTGTNEQFF
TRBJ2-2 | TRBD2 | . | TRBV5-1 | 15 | TGCGCCAGCAAATTCGGGGGGGTGAACACCGGGGAGCTGTTTTTT | CASKFGGVNTGELFF
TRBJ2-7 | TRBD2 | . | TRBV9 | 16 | TGTGCCAGCAGCCCGAGGGGGCCTAGCGGGGGCTACGAGCAGTACTTC | CASSPRGPSGGYEQYF
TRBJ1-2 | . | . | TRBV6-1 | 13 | TGTGCCAGCAGTGAGAGGCAGGGGAATGGCTACACCTTC | CASSERQGNGYTF
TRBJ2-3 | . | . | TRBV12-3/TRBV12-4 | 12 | TGTGCCAGCAGCTTCGGTACAGATACGCAGTATTTT | CASSFGTDTQYF
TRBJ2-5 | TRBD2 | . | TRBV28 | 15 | TGTGCCAGCAGTTTACTAGGACTAGGTCAAGAGACCCAGTACTTC | CASSLLGLGQETQYF
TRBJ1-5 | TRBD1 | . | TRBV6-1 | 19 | TGTGCCAGCAGTGAACTCGAGGCAGGGGGTTCGCATAGCAATCAGCCCCAGCATTTT | CASSELEAGGSHSNQPQHF
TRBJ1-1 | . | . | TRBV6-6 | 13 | TGTGCCAGCAGCCCCCCAGGTAGTACTGAAGCTTTCTTT | CASSPPGSTEAFF
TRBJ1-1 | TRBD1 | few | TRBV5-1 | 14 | TGCGCCAGCAGCTCCGGGACAGGGGGGACTGAAGCTTTCTTT | CASSSGTGGTEAFF
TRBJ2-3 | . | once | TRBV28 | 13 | TGTGCCAGCACCACCACTAGCACAGATACGCAGTATTTT | CASTTTSTDTQYF
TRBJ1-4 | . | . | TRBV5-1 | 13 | TGCGCCAGCTCCCTGTTCGCTAATGAAAAACTGTTTTTT | CASSLFANEKLFF
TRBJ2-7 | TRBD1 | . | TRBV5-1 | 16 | TGCGCCAGCAGCTTGGCCGGGACAGGGAGTTCCTACGAGCAGTACTTC | CASSLAGTGSSYEQYF
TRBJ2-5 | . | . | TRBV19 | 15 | TGTGCCAGTAGTATAAGGCCAGGTGACCAAGAGACCCAGTACTTC | CASSIRPGDQETQYF
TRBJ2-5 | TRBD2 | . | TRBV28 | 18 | TGTGCCAGCAGTTTACTTGCACCAGCGGGACTAGCCTCTGAGACCCAGTACTTC | CASSLLAPAGLASETQYF
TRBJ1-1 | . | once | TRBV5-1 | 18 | TGCGCCAGCAGCCCCCGACTCGGCGGGGGTAAAAGCAACACTGAAGCTTTCTTT | CASSPRLGGGKSNTEAFF
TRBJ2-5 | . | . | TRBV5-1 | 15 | TGCGCCAGCAGCCTTTACAGGATGGATCAAGAGACCCAGTACTTC | CASSLYRMDQETQYF
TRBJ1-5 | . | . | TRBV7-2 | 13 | TGTGCCAGCAGCCCTAGCGGGAGCCAGCCCCAGCATTTT | CASSPSGSQPQHF
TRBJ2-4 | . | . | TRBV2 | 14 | TGTGCCAGCAGCTTAGCGCAAAAGAAAAACATTCAGTACTTC | CASSLAQKKNIQYF
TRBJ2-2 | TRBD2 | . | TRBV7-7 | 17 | TGTGCTAGCAGCTTAGGGGCTAGCGGGGTAAACACCGGGGAGCTGTTTTTT | CASSLGASGVNTGELFF
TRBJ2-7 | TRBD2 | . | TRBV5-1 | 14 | TGCGCCAGCAGCTTGGAACTAGCGGATTCCGAGCAGTACTTC | CASSLELADSEQYF
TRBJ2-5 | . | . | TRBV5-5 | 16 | TGTGCCAGCAGCTTGGGATACGGGACTTCTGAAGAGACCCAGTACTTC | CASSLGYGTSEETQYF
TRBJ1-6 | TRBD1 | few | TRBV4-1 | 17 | TGCGCCAGCAGCCAAGATCTGGGACAGGGACGTAATTCACCCCTCCACTTT | CASSQDLGQGRNSPLHF
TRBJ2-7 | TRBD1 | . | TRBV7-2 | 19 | TGTGCCAGCAGCTACTCCGGGACAGGGGCCTACCGAGCTACCTACGAGCAGTACTTC | CASSYSGTGAYRATYEQYF
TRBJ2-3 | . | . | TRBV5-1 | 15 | TGCGCCAGCACCTCACTACAGGTTAGCACAGATACGCAGTATTTT | CASTSLQVSTDTQYF
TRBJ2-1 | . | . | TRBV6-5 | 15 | TGTGCCAGCAGTTACGGGCAGGGGCCCTACAATGAGCAGTTCTTC | CASSYGQGPYNEQFF
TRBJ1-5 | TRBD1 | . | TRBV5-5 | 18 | TGTGCCAGCAGCAGGTCGGGACAGGGTAATGGGGGCAATCAGCCCCAGCATTTT | CASSRSGQGNGGNQPQHF
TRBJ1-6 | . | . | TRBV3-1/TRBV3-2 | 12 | TGTGCCAGCAGCATCAGTAATTCACCCCTCCACTTT | CASSISNSPLHF
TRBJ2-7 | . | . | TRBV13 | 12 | TGTGCCAGCAGCTTCGGGTTCTACGAGCAGTACTTC | CASSFGFYEQYF
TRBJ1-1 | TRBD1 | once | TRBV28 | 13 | TGTGCCAGCAGTTTGGGGACAGGTGTTAAAGCTTTCTTT | CASSLGTGVKAFF
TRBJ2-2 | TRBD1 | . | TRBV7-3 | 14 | TGTGCCAGCAGCCCGGGACAGGGGATCGGGGAGCTGTTTTTT | CASSPGQGIGELFF
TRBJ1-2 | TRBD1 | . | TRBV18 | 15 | TGTGCCAGCTCACCCGTCCGAGACAGGGACTATGGCTACACCTTC | CASSPVRDRDYGYTF
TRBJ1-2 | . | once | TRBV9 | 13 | TGTGCCAGCAGCCCGCAGGGGAAGTATGGCTACACCTTC | CASSPQGKYGYTF
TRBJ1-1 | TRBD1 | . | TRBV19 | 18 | TGTGCCAGTAGCAACCCTCCGGGACAGGGGGCTAGGGGCACTGAAGCTTTCTTT | CASSNPPGQGARGTEAFF
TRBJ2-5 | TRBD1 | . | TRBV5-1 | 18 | TGCGCCAGCCAACCGTGGGGGACAGGGGGTATTACGGAAGAGACCCAGTACTTC | CASQPWGTGGITEETQYF
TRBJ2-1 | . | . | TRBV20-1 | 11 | TGCAGTGCTAGAGAGGCCTATGAGCAGTTCTTC | CSAREAYEQFF
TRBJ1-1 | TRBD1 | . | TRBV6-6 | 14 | TGTGCCAGCAGGCAGGGACAGAGGAACACTGAAGCTTTCTTT | CASRQGQRNTEAFF
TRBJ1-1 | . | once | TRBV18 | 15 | TGTGCCAGCTCACCAGCAGGGAGGGGAAACACTGAAGCTTTCTTT | CASSPAGRGNTEAFF
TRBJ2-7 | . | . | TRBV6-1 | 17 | TGTGCCAGCAGTGCCCGTTCTAGGACAACAAGCTCCTACGAGCAGTACTTC | CASSARSRTTSSYEQYF